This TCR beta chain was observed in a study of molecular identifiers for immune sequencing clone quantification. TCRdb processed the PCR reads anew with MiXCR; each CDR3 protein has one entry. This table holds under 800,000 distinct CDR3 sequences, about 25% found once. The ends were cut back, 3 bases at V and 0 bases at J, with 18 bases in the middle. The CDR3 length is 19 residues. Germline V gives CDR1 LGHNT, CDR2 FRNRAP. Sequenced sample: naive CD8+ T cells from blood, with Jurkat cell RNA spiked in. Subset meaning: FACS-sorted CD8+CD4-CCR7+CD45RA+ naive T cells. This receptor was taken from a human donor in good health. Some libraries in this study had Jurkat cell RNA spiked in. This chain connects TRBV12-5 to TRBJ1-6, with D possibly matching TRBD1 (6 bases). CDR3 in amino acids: CASGFILGQLSSYNSPLHF. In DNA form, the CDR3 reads TGTGCTAGTGGTTTCATCCTCGGACAGCTGAGCTCCTATAATTCACCCCTCCACTTT.